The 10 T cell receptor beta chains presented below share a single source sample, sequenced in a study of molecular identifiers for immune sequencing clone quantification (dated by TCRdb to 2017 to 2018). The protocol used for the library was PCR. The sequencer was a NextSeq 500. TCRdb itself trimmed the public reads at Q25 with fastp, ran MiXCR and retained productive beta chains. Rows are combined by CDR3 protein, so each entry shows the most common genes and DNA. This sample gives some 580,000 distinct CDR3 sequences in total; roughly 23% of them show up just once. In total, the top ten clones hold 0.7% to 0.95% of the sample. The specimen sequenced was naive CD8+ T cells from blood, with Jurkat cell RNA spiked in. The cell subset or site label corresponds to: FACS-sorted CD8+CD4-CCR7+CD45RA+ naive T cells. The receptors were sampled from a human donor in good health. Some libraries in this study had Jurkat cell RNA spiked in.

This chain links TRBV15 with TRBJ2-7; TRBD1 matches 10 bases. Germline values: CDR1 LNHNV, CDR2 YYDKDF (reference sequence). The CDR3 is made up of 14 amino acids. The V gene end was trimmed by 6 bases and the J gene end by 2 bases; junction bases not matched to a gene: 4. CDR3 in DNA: TGTGCCACCAGACTCGACAGGGGGCCCTACGAGCAGTACTTC. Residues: CATRLDRGPYEQYF.

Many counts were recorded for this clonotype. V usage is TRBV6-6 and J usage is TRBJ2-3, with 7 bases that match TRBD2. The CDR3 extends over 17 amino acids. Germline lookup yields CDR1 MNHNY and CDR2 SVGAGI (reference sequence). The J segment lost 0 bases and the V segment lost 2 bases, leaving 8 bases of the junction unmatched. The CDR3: CASSYTALAGSTDTQYF. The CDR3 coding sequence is TGTGCCAGCAGTTACACAGCATTAGCGGGCAGCACAGATACGCAGTATTTT.

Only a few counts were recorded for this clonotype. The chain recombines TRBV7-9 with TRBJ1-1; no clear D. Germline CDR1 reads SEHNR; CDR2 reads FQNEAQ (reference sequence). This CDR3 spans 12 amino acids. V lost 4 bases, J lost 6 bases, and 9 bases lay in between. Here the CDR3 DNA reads TGTGCCAGCAGCTATACAACAGCTGAAGCTTTCTTT. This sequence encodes CASSYTTAEAFF.

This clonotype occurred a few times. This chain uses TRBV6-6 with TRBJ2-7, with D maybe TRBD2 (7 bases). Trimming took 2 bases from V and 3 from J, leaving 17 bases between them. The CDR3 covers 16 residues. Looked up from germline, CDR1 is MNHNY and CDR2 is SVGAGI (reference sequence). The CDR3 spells CASSYGGGRHDYEQYF. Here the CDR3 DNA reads TGTGCCAGCAGTTACGGGGGGGGCAGGCATGACTACGAGCAGTACTTC.

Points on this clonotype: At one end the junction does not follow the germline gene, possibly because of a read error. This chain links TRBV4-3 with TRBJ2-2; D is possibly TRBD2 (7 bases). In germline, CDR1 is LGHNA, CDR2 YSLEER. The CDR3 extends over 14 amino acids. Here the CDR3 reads CASRQTRGGWELFF. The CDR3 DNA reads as TGCGCCAGCCGCCAAACAAGGGGGGGCTGGGAGCTGTTTTTT.

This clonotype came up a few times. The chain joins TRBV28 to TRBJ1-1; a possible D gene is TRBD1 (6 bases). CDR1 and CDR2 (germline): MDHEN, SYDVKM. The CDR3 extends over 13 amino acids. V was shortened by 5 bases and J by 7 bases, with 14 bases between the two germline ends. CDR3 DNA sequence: TGTGCCAGCAGTCTAGACAGGACGGATGAAGCTTTCTTT. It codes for CASSLDRTDEAFF.

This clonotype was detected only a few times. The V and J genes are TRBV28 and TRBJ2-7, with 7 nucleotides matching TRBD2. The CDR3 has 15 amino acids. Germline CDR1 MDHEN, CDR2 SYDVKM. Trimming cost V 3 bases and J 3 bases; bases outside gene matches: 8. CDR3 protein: CASSFRGLSIYEQYF. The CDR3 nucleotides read TGTGCCAGCAGTTTTAGGGGACTATCGATCTACGAGCAGTACTTC.

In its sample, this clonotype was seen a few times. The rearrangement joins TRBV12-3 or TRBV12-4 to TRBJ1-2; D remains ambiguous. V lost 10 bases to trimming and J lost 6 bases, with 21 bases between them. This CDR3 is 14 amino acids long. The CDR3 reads CAIPLGGLGNGYTF. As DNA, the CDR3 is TGTGCCATCCCTCTGGGAGGGCTGGGAAATGGCTACACCTTC.

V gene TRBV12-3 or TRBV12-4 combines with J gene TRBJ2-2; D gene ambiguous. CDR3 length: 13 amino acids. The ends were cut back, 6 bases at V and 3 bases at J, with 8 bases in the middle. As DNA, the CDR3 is TGTGCCAGCAGAAAAACCTACACCGGGGAGCTGTTTTTT. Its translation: CASRKTYTGELFF.

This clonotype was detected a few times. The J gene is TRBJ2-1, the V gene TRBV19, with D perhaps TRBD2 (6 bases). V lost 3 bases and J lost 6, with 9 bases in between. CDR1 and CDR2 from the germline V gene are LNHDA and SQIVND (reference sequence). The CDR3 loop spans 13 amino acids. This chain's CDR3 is CASSIDGGNEQFF. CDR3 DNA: TGTGCCAGTAGTATCGACGGGGGCAATGAGCAGTTCTTC.